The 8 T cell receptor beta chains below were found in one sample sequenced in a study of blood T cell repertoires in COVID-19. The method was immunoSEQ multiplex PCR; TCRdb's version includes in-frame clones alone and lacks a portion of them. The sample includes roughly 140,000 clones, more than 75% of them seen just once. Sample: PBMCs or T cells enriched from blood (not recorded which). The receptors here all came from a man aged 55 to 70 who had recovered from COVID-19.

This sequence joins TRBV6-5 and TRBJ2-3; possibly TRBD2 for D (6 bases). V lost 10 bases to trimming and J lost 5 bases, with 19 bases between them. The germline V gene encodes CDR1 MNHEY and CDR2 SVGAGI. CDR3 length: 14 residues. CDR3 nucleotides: TGTGCCACCCAGCCACCGGGAGCCCTAGATACGCAGTATTTT. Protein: CATQPPGALDTQYF.

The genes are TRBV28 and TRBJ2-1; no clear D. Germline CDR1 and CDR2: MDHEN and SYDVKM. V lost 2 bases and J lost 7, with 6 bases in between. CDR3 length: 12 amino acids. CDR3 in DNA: TGTGCCAGCAGTTTAGGGCGAAATGAGCAGTTCTTC. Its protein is CASSLGRNEQFF.

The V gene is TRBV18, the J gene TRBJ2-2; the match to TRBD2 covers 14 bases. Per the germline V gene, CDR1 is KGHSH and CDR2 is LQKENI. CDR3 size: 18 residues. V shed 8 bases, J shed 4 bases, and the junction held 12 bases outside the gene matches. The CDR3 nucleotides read TGTGCCAGCCGAGGGACTAGCGGGGGCTCACACCGCACCGGGGAGCTGTTTTTT. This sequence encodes CASRGTSGGSHRTGELFF.

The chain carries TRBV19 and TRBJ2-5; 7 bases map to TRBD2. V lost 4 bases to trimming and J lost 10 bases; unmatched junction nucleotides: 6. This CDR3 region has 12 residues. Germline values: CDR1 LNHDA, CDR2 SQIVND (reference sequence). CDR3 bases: TGTGCCAGTAGTACCCCGGGGGAGGGCCAGTACTTC. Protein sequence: CASSTPGEGQYF.

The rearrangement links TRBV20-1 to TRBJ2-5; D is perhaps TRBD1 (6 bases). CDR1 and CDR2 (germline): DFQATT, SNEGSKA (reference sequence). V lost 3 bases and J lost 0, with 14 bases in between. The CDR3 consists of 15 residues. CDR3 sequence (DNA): TGCAGTGCTAGTTTGGGGGCGCGATACCAAGAGACCCAGTACTTC. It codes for CSASLGARYQETQYF.

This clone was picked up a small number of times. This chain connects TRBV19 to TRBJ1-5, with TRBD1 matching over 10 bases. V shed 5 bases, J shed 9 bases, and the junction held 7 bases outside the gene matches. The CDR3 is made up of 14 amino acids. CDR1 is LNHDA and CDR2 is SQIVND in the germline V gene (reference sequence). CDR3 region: CASSPGQGIPPQHF. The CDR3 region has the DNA TGTGCCAGTAGTCCGGGACAGGGGATTCCGCCCCAGCATTTT.

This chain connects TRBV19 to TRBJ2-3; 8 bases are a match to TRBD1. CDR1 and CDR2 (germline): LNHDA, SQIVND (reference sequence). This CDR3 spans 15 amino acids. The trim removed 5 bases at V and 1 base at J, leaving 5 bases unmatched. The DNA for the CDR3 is TGTGCCAGTAGTGGGGCGACAGGGGGCACAGATACGCAGTATTTT. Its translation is CASSGATGGTDTQYF.

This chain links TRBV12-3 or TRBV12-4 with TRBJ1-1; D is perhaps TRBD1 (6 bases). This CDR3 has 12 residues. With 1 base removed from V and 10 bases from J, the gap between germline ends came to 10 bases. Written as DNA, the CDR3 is TGTGCCAGCAGTTTAGTTGGCAGGGGAGCTTTCTTT. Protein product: CASSLVGRGAFF.